This T cell receptor (beta chain) was identified in a study of shared clonotypes between healthy human individuals (dated by TCRdb to between 2020 and 2021). A note on the overall study: The cohort comprised a couple of women and a few men aged 18 to 49 years. Per donor, three plates each were used for CD4 naive and CD4 memory, two for CD8 naive, and one for CD8 memory. To estimate repertoire size and how much clonotype sharing occurs between individuals, the study deeply sequenced the blood TCR repertoires of roughly 5 healthy adults. Libraries were prepared and TCR repertoires were sequenced by different laboratories using diverse techniques, in order to increase sequencing depth and limit assay-specific biases. Between about 0.8 and 9 billion PBMCs per donor were obtained by leukapheresis. What the work shows at the level of the full study, not this receptor alone: Compared with non-shared clonotypes, the clonotypes found in all four sorted-subset donors had higher generation probabilities. Because the study included a small number of donors, the genetic and exposure-history diversity represented was limited. Pairwise subsampling led to the expectation that sequencing depth would affect the degree of clonotype sharing among donors. Across a few donors, approximately 4.9% of naive CD4, approximately 3.6% of naive CD8, approximately 2.5% of memory CD4, and approximately 0.4% of memory CD8 clonotypes were shared. Rarefaction of sorted-subset datasets indicated incomplete sequencing despite the large sequencing depth. Sampling was restricted to blood, and TCR repertoires in tissues likely differ from the TCR repertoires found in blood. Estimated clonotype richness was generally larger for naive than for memory subsets.

CD8 naive samples were CD45RO-negative cells positively selected for CCR7, giving a CD45RA+CCR7+ population that excluded TemRA cells. The donors were healthy, HIV-negative adults who had no recently reported acute infections or vaccinations. Every donor was a Caucasian adult living in Nashville, Tennessee, USA. Blood was obtained by leukapheresis, after which PBMCs were separated by Ficoll-Histopaque density gradient centrifugation and cryopreserved in liquid nitrogen vapor phase. Purity and quantity of every magnetically sorted T cell population were checked by analytical flow cytometry. Each sorted fraction had its genomic DNA isolated and then quantified by UV absorbance on a Nanodrop 2000c. TCR CDR3 regions were amplified from genomic DNA by multiplex PCR using the deep immunoSEQ assay. Genomic DNA extracted from each cell subset was distributed evenly over all wells of several immunoSEQ 96-well plates, and each plate served as one replicate. For sorted subsets, approximately 0.2 ug of genomic DNA, equivalent to 30,000 or so T cell genomes, went into each replicate PCR. Purified libraries were measured with a Qubit 3.0 fluorometer, size-checked on a Bioanalyzer 2100, and measured again with the KAPA Library Quantification kit. A separate single-read 150-cycle Illumina NextSeq 550 flow cell was used to sequence each immunoSEQ 96-well plate. Turning to the authors' computational methods: Because only junctional sequences without quality scores were contained in the immunoSEQ output, filtering matching that applied to full-length reads could not be performed. Sequences were annotated with PyIR, a Python wrapper for IgBLAST v1.9, using IMGT germline references to assign V/J genes and CDR3. Reads were removed for weak V/J assignments (E-value above 1e-6), missing CDR3, stop codons, out-of-frame junctions, or ambiguous translated residues. V3J clonotypes were defined as sequences sharing the same inferred V gene, J gene, and CDR3 amino acid sequence. To compute the percentage overlap between repertoires, the number of shared unique clonotypes was divided by the size of the smaller repertoire. Repertoire richness was assessed with RTK rarefaction, the Chao1 estimator, and Recon v2.1 estimates of unobserved clonotypes. Generation probabilities were computed with OLGA for all TCRbeta clonotypes obtained by the gDNA method from a handful of donors. The immuneACCESS repertoire file appears here via TCRdb, limited to in-frame rearrangements. These files lack a portion of the clones; in checked studies, under half of the deficit traces to unresolved V genes, and the cause of the others is not known. The DNA gave D and trimming, while V, J and clone size come from that table. The sample profile shows hundreds of thousands of clones; approximately 96% of them were found once. About 0.11% of the sample goes to the ten largest clones.

This clone was found a few times. Its antigen is currently not known. No base-level quality is on record; no much larger clone is a single base apart. Other DNA sequences within the sample encode an identical CDR3. The source of this sequence is a woman aged 25-40 years in good health. Sequencing used naive CD8+ T cells sorted from blood. In the paper's terms, the cell subset or site label means: CD45RA+CCR7+.

The DNA is TGCAGTGCTCTAGAGTACGAGCAGTACTTC. This translates into CSALEYEQYF. The rearranged chain carries TRBV20-1 and TRBJ2-7, with an unclear D gene assignment. The germline V gene (reference sequence) sets CDR1 to DFQATT and CDR2 to SNEGSKA. V sheds 5 bases and J sheds 4 bases, leaving 6 bases between their ends. CDR3 length: 10 amino acids, cysteine to phenylalanine. The only DNA kept is the CDR3, 30 bases in frame from the first base.